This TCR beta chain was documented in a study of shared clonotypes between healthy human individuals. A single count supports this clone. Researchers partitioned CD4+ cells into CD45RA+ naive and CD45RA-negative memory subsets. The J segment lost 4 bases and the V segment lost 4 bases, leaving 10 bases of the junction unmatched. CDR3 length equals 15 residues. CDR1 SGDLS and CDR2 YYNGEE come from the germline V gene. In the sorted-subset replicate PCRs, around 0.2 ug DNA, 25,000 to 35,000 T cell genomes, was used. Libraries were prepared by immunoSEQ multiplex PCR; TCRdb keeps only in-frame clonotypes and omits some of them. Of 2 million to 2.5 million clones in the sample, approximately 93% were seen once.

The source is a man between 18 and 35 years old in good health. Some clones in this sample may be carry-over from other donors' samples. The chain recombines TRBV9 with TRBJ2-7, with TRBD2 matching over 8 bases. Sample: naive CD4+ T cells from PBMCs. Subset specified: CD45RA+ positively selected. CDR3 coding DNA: TGTGCCAGCAGCACCCGAGCGGGAGAGCTTTACGAGCAGTACTTC. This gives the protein CASSTRAGELYEQYF.